The 24 T cell receptor beta chains given below trace back to one sample, sequenced in a study of blood T cell repertoires in COVID-19. Sequencing used immunoSEQ multiplex PCR; TCRdb keeps in-frame clones, though not all of them. Of approximately 150,000 clones in the sample, roughly 87% were seen once. The sequenced material came from peripheral blood. The receptors shown here come from a human donor in a cohort sampled during active COVID-19.

The J gene is TRBJ2-7, the V gene TRBV11-3; 9 bases align to TRBD1. The junction had 12 bases not matched to a gene; V was cut back by 5 bases and J by 4 bases. The CDR3 contains 16 residues. Germline assignment: CDR1 SGHNT and CDR2 YENEEA. As DNA, the CDR3 is TGTGCCAGCAGCCCCACATGGGGGACAGGGACTTACGAGCAGTACTTC. Translation gives CASSPTWGTGTYEQYF. The full variable domain, its missing parts supplied by reference TRBV11-3 and TRBJ2-7, is EAGVVQSPRYKIIEKKQPVAFWCNPISGHNTLYWYLQNLGQGPELLIRYENEEAVDDSQLPKDRFSAERLKGVDSTLKIQPAELGDSAVYLCASSPTWGTGTYEQYFGPGTRLTVT.

The V call is TRBV12-1, the J call TRBJ1-5; the listed D gene, TRBD1, was not tested against the DNA. TRBV12-1 is deemed a pseudogene. This CDR3 is built from 15 residues. CDR3 sequence reads: CASSSSLHRVQPQHF. DNA for the CDR3: TGTGCCAGCAGCTCGTCTTTGCACAGGGTTCAGCCCCAGCATTTT.

The chain has TRBV5-1 and TRBJ2-7; 13 bases align to TRBD2. Germline lookup yields CDR1 SGHRS and CDR2 YFSETQ. The CDR3 runs to 16 residues. Trimming removed 3 bases from V and 7 bases from J; junction bases left unmatched: 10. DNA of the CDR3: TGCGCCAGCAGCTCCCAAGGACTAGCGGGAGTAGGTGAGCAGTACTTC. Its translation is CASSSQGLAGVGEQYF.

The J gene is TRBJ2-3, the V gene TRBV18; D perhaps matches TRBD1 (6 bases). V was pared by 4 bases and J by 5 bases, with 10 bases between. CDR1 is KGHSH, CDR2 LQKENI, per germline. CDR3 length equals 13 residues. CDR3 amino acids: CASSRAGEDTQYF. CDR3 nucleotides: TGTGCCAGCTCACGGGCAGGGGAAGATACGCAGTATTTT.

The chain has TRBV2 and TRBJ2-1, with D perhaps matching TRBD2 (6 bases). V lost 6 bases and J 3 bases, leaving 15 bases between the germline ends. The germline CDR1 and CDR2 sequences are SNHLY and FYNNEI. The CDR3 is 15 amino acids. For the CDR3, the DNA is TGTGCCAGCAGGGATAGACTAGGATTCTACAATGAGCAGTTCTTC. Amino acids: CASRDRLGFYNEQFF.

V gene TRBV10-2 combines with J gene TRBJ2-7, with 11 bases fitting TRBD1. The CDR3 sequence is 15 residues long. V gave up 6 bases and J gave up 4 bases; unmatched junction bases: 8. The germline CDR1 and CDR2 sequences are WSHSY and SAAADI. This chain's CDR3 is CASSPSGQGGYEQYF. In DNA, the CDR3 is TGCGCCAGCAGCCCTTCGGGACAGGGGGGATACGAGCAGTACTTC.

This chain links TRBV28 with TRBJ2-4; 11 nucleotides align to TRBD2. CDR3 length: 18 residues. Germline trimming cut 3 bases from V and 0 bases from J; bases unmatched to any gene: 7. The germline CDR1 and CDR2 sequences are MDHEN and SYDVKM. CDR3 sequence: CASSFLGTSGLAKNIQYF. The CDR3 DNA follows: TGTGCCAGCAGTTTCCTAGGGACTAGCGGACTAGCCAAAAACATTCAGTACTTC.

The rearrangement uses TRBV9 and TRBJ1-1; perhaps TRBD1 as D (6 bases). V was shortened by 2 bases and J by 4 bases, with 15 bases between the two germline ends. The CDR3 length is 15 residues. CDR1 and CDR2 from the germline V gene are SGDLS and YYNGEE. The chain's CDR3 is CASSVLRGAATEAFF. CDR3 DNA sequence: TGTGCCAGCAGCGTTCTCAGGGGTGCAGCCACTGAAGCTTTCTTT.

V and J are TRBV7-2 and TRBJ1-2; 8 bases agree with TRBD1. From germline, CDR1 is SGHTA and CDR2 FQGNSA. This CDR3 has 16 residues. V trimming: 5 bases; J trimming: 0 bases; junction bases outside the gene matches: 8. DNA of the CDR3: TGTGCCAGCAGCCGGACAGGGAAGTCAGCTAACTATGGCTACACCTTC. This translates into CASSRTGKSANYGYTF.

V and J are TRBV29-1 and TRBJ2-7; D remains unclear. Per germline, CDR1 SQVTM and CDR2 ANQGSEA. The germline V and J ends were trimmed by 6 bases and 0 bases, with 6 bases remaining between them. The CDR3 spans 11 residues. CDR3 loop: CSVTISYEQYF. The CDR3 DNA sequence: TGCAGCGTAACAATCTCCTACGAGCAGTACTTC.

This clone has only one observation. V and J are TRBV6-5 and TRBJ2-1, with D tentatively TRBD1 (8 bases). The ends were cut back, 6 bases at V and 6 bases at J, with 18 bases in the middle. This CDR3 region has 15 residues. Germline V gene sequence: CDR1 MNHEY, CDR2 SVGAGI. DNA of the CDR3: TGTGCCAGCAGACAAGACAGGGGAGGGGTCAATGAGCAGTTCTTC. It encodes CASRQDRGGVNEQFF.

The rearrangement links TRBV18 to TRBJ2-5; 11 nucleotides match TRBD2. Germline assignment: CDR1 KGHSH and CDR2 LQKENI. The CDR3 contains 16 residues. J gave up 5 bases and V 4 bases, and 9 bases lay outside the gene matches. The CDR3 region has the DNA TGTGCCAGCTCACAGCTACTAGCGGGAGTTTTTGAGACCCAGTACTTC. As protein: CASSQLLAGVFETQYF.

This clone appeared once. CDR3 region: CASSERLVRETQYF. CDR3 sequence (DNA): TGTGCCAGCAGTGAGAGACTAGTAAGAGAGACCCAGTACTTC. The V gene is TRBV6-2 or TRBV6-3, the J gene TRBJ2-5; the D gene is possibly TRBD2 (6 bases). CDR1 is MNHEY, CDR2 SVGEGT, per germline. V was pared by 5 bases and J by 4 bases, with 14 bases between. The CDR3 extends over 14 amino acids.

V usage is TRBV4-3 and J usage is TRBJ2-3, with 11 bases lining up with TRBD2. This CDR3 comprises 16 residues. Germline CDR1 LGHNA, CDR2 YSLEER. The V gene end was trimmed by 2 bases and the J gene end by 5 bases; junction bases not matched to a gene: 6. The CDR3, as DNA: TGCGCCAGCAGCCAAATAGCGGGGGGGCGGGGAGATACGCAGTATTTT. Its protein is CASSQIAGGRGDTQYF.

The chain employs TRBV29-1 and TRBJ1-5; 10 nucleotides agree with TRBD1. The CDR3 has 12 residues. J gave up 6 bases and V 6 bases, and 2 bases lay outside the gene matches. Germline V gives CDR1 SQVTM, CDR2 ANQGSEA. The CDR3 DNA reads as TGCAGCGTGGGGGACAGGGGTCAGCCCCAGCATTTT. It specifies CSVGDRGQPQHF.

V usage is TRBV5-5 and J usage is TRBJ2-3; 7 positions agree with TRBD1. The CDR3 length is 15 residues. Per the germline V gene, CDR1 is SGHKS and CDR2 is YYEKEE (reference sequence). The J segment lost 1 base and the V segment lost 3 bases, leaving 5 bases of the junction unmatched. The CDR3 spells CASSSGTARTDTQYF. The CDR3, as DNA: TGTGCCAGCAGCTCCGGGACAGCCCGCACAGATACGCAGTATTTT.

Comments on this clone: At the DNA level, this CDR3 is encoded by other sequences in the same sample as well. The chain carries TRBV7-9 and TRBJ2-3; 15 bases align to TRBD2. V lost 5 bases to trimming and J lost 5 bases; unmatched junction nucleotides: 2. Germline assignment: CDR1 SEHNR and CDR2 FQNEAQ (reference sequence). CDR3 length: 15 amino acids. Written as DNA, the CDR3 is TGTGCCAGCAGCCTGGGACTAGCGGGGGGAGATACGCAGTATTTT. It codes for CASSLGLAGGDTQYF.

The V call is TRBV6-6, the J call TRBJ1-6, with 9 bases lining up with TRBD1. V shed 5 bases and J 5 bases; nucleotides not matched to a gene: 10. This CDR3 has 17 residues. Per germline, CDR1 MNHNY and CDR2 SVGAGI (reference sequence). The CDR3 sequence is CASSRRTGVRDNSPLHF. The CDR3 nucleotides read TGTGCCAGCAGTCGCCGGACAGGGGTTCGCGATAATTCACCCCTCCACTTT.

This sequence joins TRBV2 and TRBJ1-5, with TRBD1 matching over 8 bases. The CDR3 spans 16 residues. Trimming at V came to 6 bases and at J to 5 bases, leaving 12 bases not matched to a gene. Per germline, CDR1 SNHLY and CDR2 FYNNEI. The CDR3 is CASRGRGTGGHQPQHF. In nucleotides, the CDR3 is TGTGCCAGCAGGGGACGCGGGACAGGTGGTCATCAGCCCCAGCATTTT.

The V call is TRBV24-1, the J call TRBJ2-7; 8 bases are shared with TRBD1. V shed 3 bases, J shed 5 bases, and the junction held 14 bases outside the gene matches. The CDR3 runs to 17 residues. CDR1 is KGHDR and CDR2 is SFDVKD in the germline V gene. The CDR3 reads CATSDPRGQRDRNEQYF. Written as DNA, the CDR3 is TGTGCCACCAGTGATCCCAGAGGACAGAGGGACAGGAACGAGCAGTACTTC.

The chain is built from TRBV9 and TRBJ2-7, with D maybe TRBD1 (6 bases). The CDR3 has 12 amino acids. CDR1 and CDR2 from the germline V gene are SGDLS and YYNGEE. V lost 3 bases to trimming and J lost 5 bases, with 9 bases between them. In DNA, the CDR3 is TGTGCCAGCAGCGCGGACAGTAACGAGCAGTACTTC. It translates to CASSADSNEQYF.

The chain links TRBV7-8 to TRBJ1-2; D gene ambiguous. The CDR3 has 16 amino acids. CDR1 is SGHVS and CDR2 is FQNEAQ in the germline V gene. V lost 5 bases to trimming and J lost 4 bases, with 20 bases between them. CDR3 sequence (DNA): TGTGCCAGCAGCGCAACTAGGCGGGTTGGGAGCTATGGCTACACCTTC. Translation: CASSATRRVGSYGYTF.

DNA of the CDR3: TGTGCCAGCAGGCGGGGTTACTCTACCGGGGAGCTGTTTTTT. It specifies CASRRGYSTGELFF. The gene calls are TRBV6-4 and TRBJ2-2, with TRBD2 as a possible D gene (6 bases). Germline V gives CDR1 MRHNA, CDR2 SNTAGT. The CDR3 totals 14 residues. Trimming took 6 bases from V and 5 from J, leaving 13 bases between them.

The chain has TRBV7-9 and TRBJ2-3, with a possible D match to TRBD2 (5 bases). Trimming removed 5 bases from V and 0 bases from J, with 12 bases in between. Per the germline V gene, CDR1 is SEHNR and CDR2 is FQNEAQ (reference sequence). This CDR3 comprises 15 residues. The CDR3: CASSLLPGSTDTQYF. The CDR3 DNA reads TGTGCCAGCAGCCTTCTTCCGGGGAGCACAGATACGCAGTATTTT.